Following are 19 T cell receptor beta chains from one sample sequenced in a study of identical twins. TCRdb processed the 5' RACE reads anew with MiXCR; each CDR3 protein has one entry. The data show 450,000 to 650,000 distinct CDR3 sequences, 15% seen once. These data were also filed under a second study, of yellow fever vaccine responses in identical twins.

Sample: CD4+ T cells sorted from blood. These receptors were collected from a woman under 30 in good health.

In DNA, the CDR3 is TGCAGTGCTAGGGGCCTGACGAACACTGAAGCTTTCTTT. Protein sequence: CSARGLTNTEAFF. The chain has TRBV20-1 and TRBJ1-1; no firm D call. There are 13 residues in the CDR3. Per the germline V gene, CDR1 is DFQATT and CDR2 is SNEGSKA (reference sequence). Trimming cost V 3 bases and J 1 base, with 9 bases left between them.

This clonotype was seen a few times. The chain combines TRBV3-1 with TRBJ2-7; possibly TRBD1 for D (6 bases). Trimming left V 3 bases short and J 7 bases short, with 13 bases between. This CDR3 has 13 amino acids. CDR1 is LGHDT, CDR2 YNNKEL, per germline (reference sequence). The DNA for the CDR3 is TGTGCCAGCAGCCACGGGACAACCACAGAGCAGTACTTC. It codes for CASSHGTTTEQYF.

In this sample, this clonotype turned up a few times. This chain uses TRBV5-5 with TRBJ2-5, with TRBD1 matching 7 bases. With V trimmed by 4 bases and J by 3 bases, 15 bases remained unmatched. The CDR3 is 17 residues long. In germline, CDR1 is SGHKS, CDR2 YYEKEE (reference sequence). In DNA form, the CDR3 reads TGTGCCAGCAGCCGTGCTCTTGGCAGGGGGTTCGAAGAGACCCAGTACTTC. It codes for CASSRALGRGFEETQYF.

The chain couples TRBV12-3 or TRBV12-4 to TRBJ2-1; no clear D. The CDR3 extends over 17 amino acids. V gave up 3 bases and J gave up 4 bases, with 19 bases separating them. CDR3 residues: CASSFGRLPSPYNEQFF. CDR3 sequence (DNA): TGTGCCAGCAGTTTCGGTCGACTGCCCAGTCCGTACAATGAGCAGTTCTTC.

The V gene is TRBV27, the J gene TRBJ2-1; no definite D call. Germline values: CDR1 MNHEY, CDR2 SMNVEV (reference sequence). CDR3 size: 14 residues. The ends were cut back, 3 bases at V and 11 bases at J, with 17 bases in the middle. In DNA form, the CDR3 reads TGTGCCAGCAGTTTTGGTGCTGGCGGTCTGAAGCAGTTCTTC. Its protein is CASSFGAGGLKQFF.

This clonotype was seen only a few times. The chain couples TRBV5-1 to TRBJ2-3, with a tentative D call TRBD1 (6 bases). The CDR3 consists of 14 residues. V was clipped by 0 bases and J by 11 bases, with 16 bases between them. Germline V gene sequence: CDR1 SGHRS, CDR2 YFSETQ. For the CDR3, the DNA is TGCGCCAGCAGCTTGGCCGCAGGGGAGTTGGGGCAGTATTTT. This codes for CASSLAAGELGQYF.

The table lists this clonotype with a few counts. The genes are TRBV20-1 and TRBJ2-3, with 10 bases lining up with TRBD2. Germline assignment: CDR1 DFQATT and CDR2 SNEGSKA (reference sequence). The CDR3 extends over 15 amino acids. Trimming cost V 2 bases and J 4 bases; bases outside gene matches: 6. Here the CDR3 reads CSARLLSGRPDTQYF. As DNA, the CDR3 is TGCAGTGCTAGACTACTTAGCGGGAGGCCAGATACGCAGTATTTT.

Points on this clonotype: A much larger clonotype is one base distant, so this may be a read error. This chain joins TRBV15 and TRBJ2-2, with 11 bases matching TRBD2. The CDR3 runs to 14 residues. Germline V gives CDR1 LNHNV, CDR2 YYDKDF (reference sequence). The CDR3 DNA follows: TGTGCCACCAGCACCGGACAGACTAGCGGGGAGCTGGTTTTT. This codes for CATSTGQTSGELVF.

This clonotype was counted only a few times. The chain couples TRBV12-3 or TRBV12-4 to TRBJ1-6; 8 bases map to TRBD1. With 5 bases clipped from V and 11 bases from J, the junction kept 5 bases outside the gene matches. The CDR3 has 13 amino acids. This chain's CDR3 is CASSLGTGAPLHF. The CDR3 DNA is TGTGCCAGCAGTCTCGGGACAGGCGCACCCCTCCACTTT.

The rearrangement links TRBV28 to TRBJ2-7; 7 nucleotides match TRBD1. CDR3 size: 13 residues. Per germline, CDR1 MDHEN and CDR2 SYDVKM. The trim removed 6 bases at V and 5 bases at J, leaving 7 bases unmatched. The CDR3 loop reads CASRETGMNEQYF. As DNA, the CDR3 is TGTGCCAGCAGGGAGACAGGGATGAACGAGCAGTACTTC.

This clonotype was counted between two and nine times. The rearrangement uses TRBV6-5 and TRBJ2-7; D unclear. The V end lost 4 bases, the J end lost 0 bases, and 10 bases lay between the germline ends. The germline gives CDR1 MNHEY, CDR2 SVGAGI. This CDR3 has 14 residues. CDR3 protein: CASSLWSSSYEQYF. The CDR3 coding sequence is TGTGCCAGCAGTTTATGGTCGAGCTCCTACGAGCAGTACTTC.

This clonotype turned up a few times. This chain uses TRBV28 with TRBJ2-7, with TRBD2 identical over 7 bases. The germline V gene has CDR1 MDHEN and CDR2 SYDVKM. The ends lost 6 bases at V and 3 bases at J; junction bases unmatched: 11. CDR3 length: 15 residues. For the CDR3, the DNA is TGTGCCAGCAGGGAATCAAAGCGGGATCTCTACGAGCAGTACTTC. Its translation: CASRESKRDLYEQYF. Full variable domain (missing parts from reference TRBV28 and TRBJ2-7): DVKVTQSSRYLVKRTGEKVFLECVQDMDHENMFWYRQDPGLGLRLIYFSYDVKMKEKGDIPEGYSVSREKKERFSLILESASTNQTSMYLCASRESKRDLYEQYFGPGTRLTVT.

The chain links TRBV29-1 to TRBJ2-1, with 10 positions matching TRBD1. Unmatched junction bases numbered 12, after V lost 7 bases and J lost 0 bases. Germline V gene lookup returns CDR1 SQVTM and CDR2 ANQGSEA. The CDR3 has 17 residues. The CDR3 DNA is TGCAGCGCCAAGACGGGACAGGGGAAACCCTCCTACAATGAGCAGTTCTTC. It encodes CSAKTGQGKPSYNEQFF.

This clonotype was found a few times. CDR3 protein: CAISESKVGRDNQPQHF. In nucleotides, the CDR3 is TGTGCCATCAGTGAGTCGAAGGTCGGCAGGGACAATCAGCCCCAGCATTTT. The chain couples TRBV10-3 to TRBJ1-5; D possibly corresponds to TRBD1 (5 bases). The CDR3 runs to 17 residues. V dropped 0 bases and J dropped 3 bases, with 15 bases sitting between them. Germline values: CDR1 ENHRY, CDR2 SYGVKD.

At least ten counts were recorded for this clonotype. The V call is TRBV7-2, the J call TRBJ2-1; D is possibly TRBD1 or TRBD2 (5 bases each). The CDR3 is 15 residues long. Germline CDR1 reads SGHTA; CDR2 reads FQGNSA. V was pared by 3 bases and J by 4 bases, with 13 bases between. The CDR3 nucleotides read TGTGCCAGCAGCTTCAGAGGGGAGTCGTACAATGAGCAGTTCTTC. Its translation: CASSFRGESYNEQFF.

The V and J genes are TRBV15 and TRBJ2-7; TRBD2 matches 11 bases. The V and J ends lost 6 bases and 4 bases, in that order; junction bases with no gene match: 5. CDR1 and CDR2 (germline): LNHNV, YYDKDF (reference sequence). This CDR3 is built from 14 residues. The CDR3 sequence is CATSIAGGAYEQYF. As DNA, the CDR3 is TGTGCCACCAGTATAGCGGGAGGGGCTTACGAGCAGTACTTC.

The CDR3: CASSLRVVGLTSGANVLTF. As DNA, the CDR3 is TGTGCCAGCAGCTTACGTGTCGTTGGCCTTACCTCTGGGGCCAACGTCCTGACTTTC. The rearrangement links TRBV11-1 to TRBJ2-6; D not resolved. V was pared by 2 bases and J by 0 bases, with 17 bases between. The CDR3 is made up of 19 amino acids. From germline, CDR1 is SGHAT and CDR2 FQDESV (reference sequence).

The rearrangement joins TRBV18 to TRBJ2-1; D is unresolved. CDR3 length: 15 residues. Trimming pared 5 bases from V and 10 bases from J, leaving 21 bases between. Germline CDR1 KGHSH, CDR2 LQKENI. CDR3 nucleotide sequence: TGTGCCAGCTCAGCGACATTCCCGGCACCTAGGGAGCAGTTCTTC. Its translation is CASSATFPAPREQFF.

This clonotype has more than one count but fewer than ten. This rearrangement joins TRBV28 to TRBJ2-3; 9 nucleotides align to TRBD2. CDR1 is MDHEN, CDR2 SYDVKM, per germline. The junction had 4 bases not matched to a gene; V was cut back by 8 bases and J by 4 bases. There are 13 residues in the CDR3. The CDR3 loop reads CASEAGGADTQYF. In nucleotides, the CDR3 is TGTGCCAGCGAGGCGGGAGGGGCAGATACGCAGTATTTT.